The 30 T cell receptor beta chains listed next were all sequenced from one sample in a study of cytomegalovirus exposure and HLA in healthy donors. The PCR employed 60 Vbeta primers together with 13 Jbeta primers. Clones were sequenced by immunoSEQ multiplex PCR, and TCRdb holds only the in-frame ones, with some missing. This sample has roughly 120,000 clones; about three quarters occur once, and the top ten carry around 0.92%. Material for sequencing was PBMCs. All receptors come from a human donor in good health.

The J gene is TRBJ2-7, the V gene TRBV4-1; D is perhaps TRBD2 (5 bases). Germline loops: CDR1 MGHRA, CDR2 YSYEKL. This CDR3 is 14 amino acids long. The ends were cut back, 3 bases at V and 2 bases at J, with 11 bases in the middle. CDR3 region: CASSQVDGAYEQYF. For the CDR3, the DNA is TGCGCCAGCAGCCAGGTGGACGGGGCCTACGAGCAGTACTTC.

This CDR3 is CASSIGGHDYEQYF. The CDR3 DNA is TGTGCCAGTAGTATAGGGGGGCACGACTACGAGCAGTACTTC. The chain uses TRBV19 and TRBJ2-7; tentative D call: TRBD1 (6 bases). The CDR3 is 14 residues long. Trimming took 1 base from V and 3 from J, leaving 10 bases between them. Germline values: CDR1 LNHDA, CDR2 SQIVND (reference sequence).

This clone was observed a handful of times. The V and J genes are TRBV7-8 and TRBJ2-7; 7 nucleotides align to TRBD1. The CDR3 is 13 residues long. The germline V gene has CDR1 SGHVS and CDR2 FQNEAQ. Trimming removed 5 bases from V and 5 bases from J; junction bases left unmatched: 6. The CDR3 DNA is TGTGCCAGCAGCATGGACAGGTCCCACGAGCAGTACTTC. Protein product: CASSMDRSHEQYF.

The chain has TRBV5-5 and TRBJ1-1; D unclear. Germline V lookup: CDR1 SGHKS, CDR2 YYEKEE (reference sequence). Trimming took 4 bases from V and 1 from J, leaving 5 bases between them. This CDR3 contains 12 residues. DNA for the CDR3: TGTGCCAGCAGCATCGGGAACACTGAAGCTTTCTTT. It yields the protein CASSIGNTEAFF.

The V and J genes are TRBV10-2 and TRBJ2-2, with 11 positions matching TRBD1. The CDR3 consists of 16 residues. Germline V lookup: CDR1 WSHSY, CDR2 SAAADI. The junction had 8 bases not matched to a gene; V was cut back by 7 bases and J by 4 bases. CDR3 nucleotides: TGCGCCAGCACGAGGGGACAGGGGGTCGTCACCGGGGAGCTGTTTTTT. As protein: CASTRGQGVVTGELFF.

This clone was counted a few times. The chain carries TRBV7-9 and TRBJ1-1; unclear D gene. Looked up from germline, CDR1 is SEHNR and CDR2 is FQNEAQ (reference sequence). This CDR3 spans 14 amino acids. V lost 5 bases and J lost 6, with 16 bases in between. This CDR3 reads CASSISYMGAEAFF. CDR3 DNA: TGTGCCAGCAGCATATCCTACATGGGAGCTGAAGCTTTCTTT.

A note on this clone: The junction differs from germline at one of its ends, possibly a read error. The rearrangement joins TRBV5-1 to TRBJ1-2; weak D call: TRBD1 (5 bases). Germline V gives CDR1 SGHRS, CDR2 YFSETQ. This CDR3 is built from 12 residues. This CDR3 is CASTLGRDGYTF. CDR3 DNA sequence: TGCGCCAGCACCTTGGGCAGGGATGGCTACACCTTC.

The V gene is TRBV27, the J gene TRBJ1-2; 8 bases are a match to TRBD1. V was clipped by 6 bases and J by 4 bases; unmatched bases: 7. CDR3 length: 14 residues. Germline V gene lookup returns CDR1 MNHEY and CDR2 SMNVEV (reference sequence). The CDR3, as DNA: TGTGCCAGCAGACAGACAGGGGCGGGCTATGGCTACACCTTC. It translates to CASRQTGAGYGYTF.

This chain connects TRBV4-1 to TRBJ1-2, with 9 bases identical to TRBD1. V dropped 1 base and J dropped 8; count of bases not matched to a gene: 5. Germline V gene sequence: CDR1 MGHRA, CDR2 YSYEKL. The CDR3 consists of 14 residues. CDR3 nucleotides: TGCGCCAGCAGCCAAGGGGACAGGGTCAACGGCTACACCTTC. Translation gives CASSQGDRVNGYTF.

CDR3 in DNA: TGTGCCAGCAGCTCAGACAGGGGCGGGACTGAAGCTTTCTTT. As protein: CASSSDRGGTEAFF. V and J are TRBV5-5 and TRBJ1-1; 8 bases match TRBD1. CDR3 length: 14 residues. The junction had 6 bases not matched to a gene; V was cut back by 3 bases and J by 5 bases. The germline V gene has CDR1 SGHKS and CDR2 YYEKEE (reference sequence).

This chain joins TRBV10-2 and TRBJ2-7; perhaps TRBD2 as D (6 bases). Trimming shortened V by 4 bases and J by 7 bases, and 14 bases separated the two germline ends. This CDR3 has 13 amino acids. Per germline, CDR1 WSHSY and CDR2 SAAADI. DNA of the CDR3: TGCGCCAGCAGTGCCCCCCTTGCGGGGGAGCAGTACTTC. Translation gives CASSAPLAGEQYF.

This clone appeared a single time. The chain couples TRBV5-1 to TRBJ2-1; no firm D call. V was shortened by 2 bases and J by 8 bases, with 8 bases between the two germline ends. Germline V gives CDR1 SGHRS, CDR2 YFSETQ. This CDR3 contains 12 residues. The CDR3, as DNA: TGCGCCAGCAGCTTAAAGCTCGATGAGCAGTTCTTC. It is translated as CASSLKLDEQFF.

In regard to this clone: At one end, the junction sequence differs from germline, possibly due to a read error. V is TRBV30 and J is TRBJ1-1, with D perhaps matching TRBD1 (5 bases). Per the germline V gene, CDR1 is GTSNPN and CDR2 is SVGIG (reference sequence). This CDR3 comprises 9 residues. The CDR3 region is CPLTEGAFF. The CDR3 DNA reads TGCCCACTTACGGAGGGGGCTTTCTTT.

V is TRBV9 and J is TRBJ2-7; TRBD1 matches 9 bases. Looked up from germline, CDR1 is SGDLS and CDR2 is YYNGEE. The CDR3 is made up of 15 amino acids. V trimming: 3 bases; J trimming: 2 bases; junction bases outside the gene matches: 6. The DNA for the CDR3 is TGTGCCAGCAGCGCCACAGGGGGCCCTCCCTACGAGCAGTACTTC. It translates to CASSATGGPPYEQYF.

J is TRBJ1-5 and V is TRBV2; D perhaps matches TRBD1 (6 bases). The germline V gene has CDR1 SNHLY and CDR2 FYNNEI. The CDR3 spans 14 residues. Trimming removed 5 bases from V and 9 bases from J, with 17 bases in between. The CDR3 coding sequence is TGTGCCAGCAGTCCCACAGGGACCTTACTGCCCCAGCATTTT. Translation gives CASSPTGTLLPQHF.

This chain joins TRBV19 and TRBJ1-3; D is ambiguous. This CDR3 contains 16 residues. Germline lookup yields CDR1 LNHDA and CDR2 SQIVND (reference sequence). With 2 bases removed from V and 1 base from J, the gap between germline ends came to 12 bases. In DNA, the CDR3 is TGTGCCAGTAGTATATCGCCCACAGAATCTGGAAACACCATATATTTT. Amino acid sequence: CASSISPTESGNTIYF.

The chain couples TRBV18 to TRBJ1-5, with D perhaps matching TRBD1 (6 bases). Germline V CDR1 and CDR2: KGHSH, LQKENI. Trimming removed 6 bases at V and 2 bases at J, with 23 bases between. The CDR3 extends over 18 amino acids. As DNA, the CDR3 is TGTGCCAGCTCCCTAAGGACAGACCCGGGTGTCGGCAATCAGCCCCAGCATTTT. Protein: CASSLRTDPGVGNQPQHF.

The chain is built from TRBV5-6 and TRBJ1-5, with 8 bases fitting TRBD1. The CDR3 consists of 16 residues. The germline V gene encodes CDR1 SGHDT and CDR2 YYEEEE. Trimming at V came to 3 bases and at J to 2 bases, leaving 7 bases not matched to a gene. CDR3 residues: CASSSSGQGGNQPQHF. The DNA for the CDR3 is TGTGCCAGCAGCTCTTCAGGACAGGGCGGCAATCAGCCCCAGCATTTT.

V and J are TRBV2 and TRBJ2-3; TRBD2 agrees at 11 bases. The CDR3 has 16 amino acids. Trimming cost V 2 bases and J 2 bases; bases outside gene matches: 3. Germline CDR1 is SNHLY and CDR2 is FYNNEI. Written as DNA, the CDR3 is TGTGCCAGCAGTGAACCTAGCGGGGGGATCACAGATACGCAGTATTTT. It codes for CASSEPSGGITDTQYF.

V usage is TRBV6-1 and J usage is TRBJ2-2; no definite D call. Germline CDR1 reads MNHNS; CDR2 reads SASEGT. This CDR3 has 14 residues. V was pared by 2 bases and J by 5 bases, with 9 bases between. The CDR3 loop is CASSERGSTGELFF. The CDR3 DNA is TGTGCCAGCAGTGAACGCGGTTCTACCGGGGAGCTGTTTTTT.

V gene TRBV13 combines with J gene TRBJ1-2, with a tentative D call TRBD1 (5 bases). The CDR3 contains 14 residues. V lost 1 base and J lost 8, with 14 bases in between. Germline CDR1 reads PRHDT; CDR2 reads FYEKMQ (reference sequence). The CDR3 loop reads CASSLAAGGEGYTF. For the CDR3, the DNA is TGTGCCAGCAGCTTAGCCGCCGGGGGAGAGGGCTACACCTTC.

V gene TRBV4-1 combines with J gene TRBJ2-1; 9 positions agree with TRBD2. The germline gives CDR1 MGHRA, CDR2 YSYEKL. The CDR3 extends over 16 amino acids. With V trimmed by 1 base and J by 6 bases, 7 bases remained unmatched. The CDR3 loop is CASSQVRLAGINEQFF. The CDR3, as DNA: TGCGCCAGCAGCCAAGTCCGCCTAGCGGGGATCAATGAGCAGTTCTTC.

Notes on this clone: At one of its ends the junction is not consistent with the germline gene, which may arise from a read error. The chain recombines TRBV7-9 with TRBJ2-5; D not certain. TRBJ2-7 explains the end of the DNA better; the J call may be wrong. Per the germline V gene, CDR1 is SEHNR and CDR2 is FQNEAQ (reference sequence). The CDR3 totals 13 residues. The CDR3, as DNA: TGTGCCAGCAGCCCTTCCGGGTCCTCCGAGCAGTACTTC. This sequence encodes CASSPSGSSEQYF.

This clone was seen a single time. The sample has other DNA sequences that encode this CDR3 too. The chain links TRBV5-1 to TRBJ2-6; D is unresolved. Germline CDR1 and CDR2: SGHRS and YFSETQ. The CDR3 totals 14 residues. Trimming pared 2 bases from V and 0 bases from J, leaving 3 bases between. In nucleotides, the CDR3 is TGCGCCAGCAGCTTATACTCTGGGGCCAACGTCCTGACTTTC. It specifies CASSLYSGANVLTF. Combining the CDR3 with reference TRBV5-1 and TRBJ2-6 gives the whole variable domain KAGVTQTPRYLIKTRGQQVTLSCSPISGHRSVSWYQQTPGQGLQFLFEYFSETQRNKGNFPGRFSGRQFSNSRSEMNVSTLELGDSALYLCASSLYSGANVLTFGAGSRLTVL.

This clone has just a few counts. V and J are TRBV18 and TRBJ1-1; D is possibly TRBD1 (5 bases). Trimming removed 4 bases from V and 3 bases from J, with 9 bases in between. CDR1 and CDR2 (germline): KGHSH, LQKENI. The CDR3 loop spans 13 amino acids. The CDR3 here is CASSRGQDTEAFF. The CDR3 DNA follows: TGTGCCAGCTCACGGGGCCAGGACACTGAAGCTTTCTTT.

J is TRBJ1-5 and V is TRBV6-6; TRBD1 aligns across 7 bases. Germline values: CDR1 MNHNY, CDR2 SVGAGI (reference sequence). V trimming: 6 bases; J trimming: 2 bases; junction bases outside the gene matches: 10. The CDR3 totals 16 residues. CDR3 nucleotides: TGTGCCAGCAGCCAGACAGGGTTTGTTGGCAATCAGCCCCAGCATTTT. It is translated as CASSQTGFVGNQPQHF.

The V gene is TRBV11-3, the J gene TRBJ2-3; weak D call: TRBD2 (6 bases). CDR3 length: 15 amino acids. Trimming removed 5 bases at V and 4 bases at J, with 16 bases between. Germline CDR1 is SGHNT and CDR2 is YENEEA. CDR3: CASSHWGEEPDTQYF. As DNA, the CDR3 is TGTGCCAGCAGCCACTGGGGGGAGGAACCAGATACGCAGTATTTT.

A single count supports this clone. This rearrangement joins TRBV19 to TRBJ1-5; 9 bases line up with TRBD1. The CDR3 loop spans 16 amino acids. Per germline, CDR1 LNHDA and CDR2 SQIVND (reference sequence). V shed 1 base, J shed 3 bases, and the junction held 4 bases outside the gene matches. This chain's CDR3 is CASSIADRGTNQPQHF. In DNA, the CDR3 is TGTGCCAGTAGTATAGCGGACAGGGGCACCAATCAGCCCCAGCATTTT.

This clone was picked up a small number of times. V and J are TRBV7-9 and TRBJ1-4, with TRBD1 identical over 8 bases. This CDR3 has 16 residues. Per germline, CDR1 SEHNR and CDR2 FQNEAQ (reference sequence). The junction had 18 bases not matched to a gene; V was cut back by 10 bases and J by 8 bases. DNA of the CDR3: TGTGCCACCCTGCCCAAATTGACAGGGGCGGAGGAAAAACTGTTTTTT. Its translation: CATLPKLTGAEEKLFF.

This rearrangement joins TRBV6-1 to TRBJ1-5; D not certain. Looked up from germline, CDR1 is MNHNS and CDR2 is SASEGT. CDR3 length: 10 amino acids. V was pared by 8 bases and J by 5 bases, with 4 bases between. CDR3 nucleotides: TGTGCCAGCGGGCATCAGCCCCAGCATTTT. Translation gives CASGHQPQHF.